This T cell receptor beta chain is drawn from a study of beta chain features in type 1 diabetes. Study results and limitations: Researchers report that Type 1 diabetes patients had moderately but significantly shorter TCRB CDR3s across all four CD4+ subsets. An over-representation of cells with high TCR expression could result from cDNA sequencing.

In its sample, this clone was seen a few times. What it binds is unknown. Expressed TCRB transcripts were sequenced because the isolated RNA had all been reverse transcribed beforehand. The average read count of naive, central memory and regulatory T cell samples was some 3.9 million. Here immunoSEQ multiplex PCR was the method, and the copy in TCRdb shows in-frame clones only, minus some. In the table there are approximately 280,000 clones, approximately 15% of which are singletons. The V gene lost 2 bases and the J gene lost 6 bases, with 8 bases spanning the gap. Germline lookup yields CDR1 MNHEY and CDR2 SVGAGI. The CDR3 has 14 residues.

The sequenced sample was naive CD4+ T cells from blood. This chain uses TRBV6-5 with TRBJ1-6; D is unresolved. The sequence derives from a man younger than 30 with type 1 diabetes. DNA for the CDR3: TGTGCCAGCAGTTACCGTGTCGGTAATTCACCCCTCCACTTT. Translation: CASSYRVGNSPLHF.